This TCR beta chain was identified in a study of T cell responses to AZD1222 COVID-19 vaccine (dated by TCRdb to the early 2020s). Regarding the study in general: A total of approximately 230 trial participants underwent TCR sequencing, of whom some 210 received two doses of AZD1222 and around 26 received two doses of the MenACWY control vaccine. Trial participants were enrolled by age into subgroups of 18-55, 56-69 and 70-plus years, and approximately 150, 30 and 60 TCR-sequenced participants, respectively, were included in these subgroups.

From the cysteine up to the phenylalanine, the CDR3 has a length of 16 residues. Here the CDR3 DNA is all that survives: 48 bases in frame from base 1. V loses 2 bases at its end and J loses 6 bases; junction bases beyond the gene matches: 10. Via the germline V gene, CDR1 is MNHEY and CDR2 SVGEGT. The sample's time point label is to be understood as: about 28 days (+/-7) after the second vaccine dose. AZD1222 recipients given second doses at about 4 weeks or at about 12 weeks were pooled, since spike-specific TCR depth and breadth were not found to differ between the two schedules. The vaccinee samples were drawn from two UK trials, COV001 and COV002, one of which was a single-blind randomized controlled phase 2/3 trial testing AZD1222 (ChAdOx1 nCoV-19) in healthy adults. For TCRbeta chain sequencing, PBMC samples from trial participants were taken at day 0 and at day 28 after the second dose. Comment on this clone: The specificity of this receptor is unknown. No quality values exist for individual bases; no much larger clone is one base distant.

The CDR3 regions of human TCRbeta chains were analyzed by immunosequencing. On the study's bioinformatics: Repertoire TCRs were checked for matches against a reference library of SARS-CoV-2-specific TCRs that had been generated using the MIRA antigen-specificity platform. Breadth was defined as the fraction of unique TCRs that were SARS-CoV-2-associated. Depth was defined as the fraction of total T cells that were SARS-CoV-2-associated. Using the MIRA data, each spike-specific TCR was assigned both to the spike region to which the TCR was reactive and to a CD4 or CD8 class. Log10-transformed breadth and depth values were compared by one-way ANOVA with Sidak's multiple comparisons tests. TCRdb took over this immuneACCESS table, retaining in-frame rearrangements with V and J assigned. Such tables are incomplete; in checked studies, under half of the missing clones stem from an unresolved V gene, and the remainder is unexplained. V and J calls and clone size follow that table, whereas D and trimming were derived from the DNA. The sample table contains about 34,000 clones; only one count was recorded for 78% of them. Of the sample, more than 4% is held by the ten largest clones.

The study at large found these results: Because no day 14 peak-response samples were available, the repertoires could be characterized only after the peak T cell response. Participants were mostly white British and included more females than males, and it was suggested by the authors that clonal diversity may have been underestimated. Conclusions about previously exposed vaccinees are limited, since just a handful of AZD1222 recipients were seropositive for SARS-CoV-2 at baseline. In the small 56-69-year group, the increase in depth fell short of significance, most likely because of low power. The whole spike protein was spanned by vaccine-associated CD4 TCRs, and dominant responses were seen in regions 160-218 and 743-854. After two AZD1222 doses, spike-specific TCR breadth and depth were significantly higher than at day 0 and than in MenACWY recipients. Epitopes outside the regions mutated in the B.1.351 and B.1.1.7 variants were reportedly recognized by nearly half of the unique spike-specific TCRs.

The source material was peripheral blood, sampled 28 days after the second AZD1222 dose. The chain was built from TRBV6-2 or TRBV6-3 and TRBJ2-1, with 7 central nucleotides matching TRBD2. The clonotype comes from an adult who received the AZD1222 COVID-19 vaccine. The DNA reads as follows: TGTGCCAGCAGTTACCAGCGGGGACCTTTGGGCAATGAGCAGTTCTTC. It translates to CASSYQRGPLGNEQFF.